This T cell receptor (beta chain) was identified in a study of chemoradiotherapy in HPV16-positive cancers. Clones were read by immunoSEQ multiplex PCR, and TCRdb kept only the in-frame ones, dropping some. The repertoire consists of approximately 12,000 clones, with 90% occurring once and the leading ten covering roughly 2.5%. Comments on this clone: Its matching antigen is unknown.

This CDR3 comprises 13 residues. V gave up 0 bases and J gave up 1 base, with 6 bases separating them. CDR1 is GTSNPN and CDR2 is SVGIG in the germline V gene (reference sequence). Study results and caveats: During treatment, candidate HPV-specific clones and E7-related motifs expanded in tumor.

Sampling was carried out from a patient who underwent chemoradiotherapy. The chain is built from TRBV30 and TRBJ1-1; D gene uncertain. The sequence was collected from a human donor with HPV-associated anogenital cancer. For the CDR3, the DNA is TGTGCCTGGAGTGTCTTACAGAACACTGAAGCTTTCTTT. This translates into CAWSVLQNTEAFF.